This T cell receptor beta chain stems from a study of cytomegalovirus exposure and HLA in healthy donors. Study conclusions and caveats: The study designated about 180 TCR beta chains cytomegalovirus-associated. Usually a TCR sequence was rare, but some public TCRs were found in many donors.

The CDR3 covers 17 residues. V was clipped by 6 bases and J by 4 bases; unmatched bases: 14. Germline V CDR1 and CDR2: MNHEY, SMNVEV (reference sequence). To note about this clone: Its target is not known.

TCRdb's table, derived via immunoSEQ multiplex PCR, lists solely in-frame clones and lacks some. The sample contains about 88,000 clones, roughly 96% of which appear only once. The clonotype originates from a man between 18 and 35 years old in good health and CMV-seronegative. The V gene is TRBV27, the J gene TRBJ2-2; 7 bases map to TRBD2. The sequenced sample consisted of PBMCs. The CDR3 here is CASRPNRASGLTGELFF. CDR3 sequence (DNA): TGTGCCAGCAGGCCGAATCGGGCTAGCGGACTCACCGGGGAGCTGTTTTTT.